The source of this TCR beta chain is a study of blood T cell repertoires in COVID-19. Study context: The United States, Italy and Spain supplied acute and convalescent COVID-19 samples. Sources were T cells, B-cell-depleted T cells, or PBMCs; the material itself was cDNA or gDNA.

Method: immunoSEQ multiplex PCR; TCRdb's copy keeps in-frame clones and lacks some. Seen here are about 490,000 clones, roughly 85% observed once, and the top ten hold roughly 3.1%. The CDR3 spans 14 residues. Germline lookup yields CDR1 MDHEN and CDR2 SYDVKM. V lost 8 bases and J lost 8, with 21 bases in between. This receptor was taken from a human donor in a cohort sampled during active COVID-19. Source material: peripheral blood. The V and J genes are TRBV28 and TRBJ1-2; D remains ambiguous. In DNA form, the CDR3 reads TGTGCCAGCGGTCAGTTGGGCAGCTATTTGGGCTACACCTTC. Translating gives CASGQLGSYLGYTF.